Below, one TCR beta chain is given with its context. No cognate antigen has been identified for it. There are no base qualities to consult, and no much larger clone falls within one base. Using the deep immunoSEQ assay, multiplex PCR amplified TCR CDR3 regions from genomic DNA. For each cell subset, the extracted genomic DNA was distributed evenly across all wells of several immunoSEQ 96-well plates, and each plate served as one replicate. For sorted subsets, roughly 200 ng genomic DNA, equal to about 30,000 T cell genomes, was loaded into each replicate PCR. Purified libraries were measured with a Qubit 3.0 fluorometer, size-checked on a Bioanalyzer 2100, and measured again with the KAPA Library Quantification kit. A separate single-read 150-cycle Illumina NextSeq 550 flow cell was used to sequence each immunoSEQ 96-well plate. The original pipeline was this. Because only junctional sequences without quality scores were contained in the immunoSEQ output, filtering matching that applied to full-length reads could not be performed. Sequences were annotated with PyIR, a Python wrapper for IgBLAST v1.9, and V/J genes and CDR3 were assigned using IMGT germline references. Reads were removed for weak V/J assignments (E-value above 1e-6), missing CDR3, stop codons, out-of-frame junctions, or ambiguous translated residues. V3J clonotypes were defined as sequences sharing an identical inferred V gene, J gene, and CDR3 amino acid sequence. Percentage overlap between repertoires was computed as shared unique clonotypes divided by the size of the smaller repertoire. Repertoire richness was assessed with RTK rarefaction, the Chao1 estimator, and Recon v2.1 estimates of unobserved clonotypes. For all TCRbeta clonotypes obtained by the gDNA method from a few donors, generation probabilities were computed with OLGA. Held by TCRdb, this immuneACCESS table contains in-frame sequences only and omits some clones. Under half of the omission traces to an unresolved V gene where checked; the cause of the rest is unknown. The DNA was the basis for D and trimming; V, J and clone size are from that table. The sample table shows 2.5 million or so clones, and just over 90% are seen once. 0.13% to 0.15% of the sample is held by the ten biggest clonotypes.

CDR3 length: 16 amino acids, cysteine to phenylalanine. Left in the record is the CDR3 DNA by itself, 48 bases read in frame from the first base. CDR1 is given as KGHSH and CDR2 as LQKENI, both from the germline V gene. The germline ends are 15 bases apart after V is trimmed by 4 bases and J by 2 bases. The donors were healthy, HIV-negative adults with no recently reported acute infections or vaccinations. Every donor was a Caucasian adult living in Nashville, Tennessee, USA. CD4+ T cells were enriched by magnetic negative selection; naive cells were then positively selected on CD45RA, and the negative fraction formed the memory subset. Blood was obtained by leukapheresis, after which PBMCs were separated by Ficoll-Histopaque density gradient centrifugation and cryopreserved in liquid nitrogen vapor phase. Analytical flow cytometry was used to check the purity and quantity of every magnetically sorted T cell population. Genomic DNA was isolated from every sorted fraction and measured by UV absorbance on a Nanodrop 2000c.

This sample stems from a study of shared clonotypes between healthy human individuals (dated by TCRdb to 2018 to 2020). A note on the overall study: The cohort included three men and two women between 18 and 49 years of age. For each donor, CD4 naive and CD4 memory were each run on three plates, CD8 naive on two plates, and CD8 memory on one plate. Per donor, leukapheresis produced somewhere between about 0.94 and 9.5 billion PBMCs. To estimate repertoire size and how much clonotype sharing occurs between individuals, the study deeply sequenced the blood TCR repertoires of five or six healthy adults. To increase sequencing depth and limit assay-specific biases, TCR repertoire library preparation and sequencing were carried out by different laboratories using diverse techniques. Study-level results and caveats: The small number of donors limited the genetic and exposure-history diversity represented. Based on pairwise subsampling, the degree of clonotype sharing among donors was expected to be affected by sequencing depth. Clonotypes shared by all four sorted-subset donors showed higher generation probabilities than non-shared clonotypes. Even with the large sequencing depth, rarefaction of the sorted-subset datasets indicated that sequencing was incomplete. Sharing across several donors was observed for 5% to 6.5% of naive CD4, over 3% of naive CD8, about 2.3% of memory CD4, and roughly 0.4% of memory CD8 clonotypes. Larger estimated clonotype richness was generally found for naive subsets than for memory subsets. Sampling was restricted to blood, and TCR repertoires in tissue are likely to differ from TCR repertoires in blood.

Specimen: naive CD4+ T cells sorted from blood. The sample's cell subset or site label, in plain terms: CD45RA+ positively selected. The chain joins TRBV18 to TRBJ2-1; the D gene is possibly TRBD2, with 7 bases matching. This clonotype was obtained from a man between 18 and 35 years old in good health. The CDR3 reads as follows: CASSLEGGLTYNEQFF. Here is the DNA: TGTGCCAGCTCACTCGAGGGGGGGTTAACCTACAATGAGCAGTTCTTC. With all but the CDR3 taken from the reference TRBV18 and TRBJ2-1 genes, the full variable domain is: NAGVMQNPRHLVRRRGQEARLRCSPMKGHSHVYWYRQLPEEGLKFMVYLQKENIIDESGMPKERFSAEFPKEGPSILRIQQVVRGDSAAYFCASSLEGGLTYNEQFFGPGTRLTVL.